The 9 T cell receptor beta chains below were found in one sample sequenced in a study of OX40 agonist ivuxolimab in advanced cancers. Using immunoSEQ multiplex PCR, the repertoire was profiled, and TCRdb retains in-frame clones only, with some absent. This sample has about 45,000 clones; 84% occur once, and the top ten carry 2% to 3%. The sequenced sample was CD4+ or CD8+ T cells sorted from blood, obtained in a trial of the OX40 agonist ivuxolimab. Receptor source: an adult with an advanced solid tumor such as melanoma, head and neck, liver or kidney cancer.

This clone was recorded once. The chain has TRBV15 and TRBJ1-1; no clear D. This CDR3 has 16 amino acids. CDR1 is LNHNV, CDR2 YYDKDF, per germline (reference sequence). V lost 0 bases to trimming and J lost 4 bases, with 15 bases between them. CDR3 loop: CATSRDRAGSGTEAFF. The CDR3 nucleotides read TGTGCCACCAGCAGAGATCGGGCGGGTTCGGGCACTGAAGCTTTCTTT.

The rearrangement links TRBV9 to TRBJ1-1; 7 bases are shared with TRBD1. The CDR3 loop spans 13 amino acids. Germline trimming cut 4 bases from V and 1 base from J; bases unmatched to any gene: 1. Germline CDR1 and CDR2: SGDLS and YYNGEE. The DNA of the CDR3 is TGTGCCAGCAGCCGACAGGGGAACACTGAAGCTTTCTTT. Its translation: CASSRQGNTEAFF.

The chain recombines TRBV30 with TRBJ2-7, with 9 bases fitting TRBD2. CDR1 is GTSNPN, CDR2 SVGIG, per germline (reference sequence). The CDR3 is 13 amino acids. Germline trimming cut 2 bases from V and 3 bases from J; bases unmatched to any gene: 2. CDR3 in DNA: TGTGCCTGGAGTAGCGGGGGGTACTACGAGCAGTACTTC. Translated: CAWSSGGYYEQYF. Filled out from reference TRBV30 and TRBJ2-7, the complete variable domain reads SQTIHQWPATLVQPVGSPLSLECTVEGTSNPNLYWYRQAAGRGLQLLFYSVGIGQISSEVPQNLSASRPQDRQFILSSKKLLLSDSGFYLCAWSSGGYYEQYFGPGTRLTVT.

DNA for the CDR3: TGTGCCTGGAAGGAGAATGAGCAGTTCTTC. Translation gives CAWKENEQFF. The gene calls are TRBV30 and TRBJ2-1; D unclear. The CDR3 runs to 10 residues. The ends were cut back, 4 bases at V and 7 bases at J, with 5 bases in the middle. Germline CDR1 reads GTSNPN; CDR2 reads SVGIG (reference sequence).

V usage is TRBV7-2 and J usage is TRBJ2-3; 9 bases agree with TRBD2. Germline CDR1 SGHTA, CDR2 FQGNSA. The CDR3 runs 15 residues. The V and J ends lost 7 bases and 4 bases, in that order; junction bases with no gene match: 9. The CDR3: CASTLKTSGADTQYF. CDR3 in DNA: TGTGCCAGCACCCTAAAGACTAGCGGAGCAGATACGCAGTATTTT.

This chain connects TRBV18 to TRBJ1-5, with TRBD1 matching over 12 bases. V lost 2 bases to trimming and J lost 5 bases; unmatched junction nucleotides: 1. The V gene's germline CDR1 is KGHSH and CDR2 LQKENI. The CDR3 spans 15 residues. CDR3: CASSPGTGGYQPQHF. The CDR3 DNA reads as TGTGCCAGCTCACCAGGGACAGGGGGCTATCAGCCCCAGCATTTT.

This chain uses TRBV7-9 with TRBJ1-6; TRBD1 matches at 7 bases. Per germline, CDR1 SEHNR and CDR2 FQNEAQ (reference sequence). After removal of 2 bases from V and 6 bases from J, the junction contained 7 bases not matched to a gene. The CDR3 is 16 residues long. In nucleotides, the CDR3 is TGTGCCAGCAGCTTACGCGGGACAGCTTTTAATTCACCCCTCCACTTT. This gives the protein CASSLRGTAFNSPLHF.

V is TRBV29-1 and J is TRBJ2-5; D is uncertain. Germline V gene data show CDR1 as SQVTM and CDR2 as ANQGSEA. V shed 0 bases and J shed 3 bases, with 5 bases lying between them. The length of the CDR3 is 12 residues. Here the CDR3 DNA reads TGCAGCGTTGAAGACGGTGAAGAGACCCAGTACTTC. It translates to CSVEDGEETQYF.

The chain is built from TRBV6-5 and TRBJ1-5; TRBD1 matches 7 bases. The V gene's germline CDR1 is MNHEY and CDR2 SVGAGI. J was trimmed by 4 bases and V by 7 bases; bases with no gene match: 10. This CDR3 is 15 amino acids long. In DNA form, the CDR3 reads TGTGCCAGCATCGGTTCGGGACAGTGGAATCAGCCCCAGCATTTT. Protein sequence: CASIGSGQWNQPQHF.